Sequencing of this TCR beta chain was carried out in a study of chemoradiotherapy in HPV16-positive cancers. About the research overall: A couple of HPV16-positive patients' cells yielded candidate HPV-specific clones and common motifs.

This clone appeared a few times. What it binds is unknown. Data came from immunoSEQ multiplex PCR; TCRdb stores just in-frame clones and leaves some out. The data contain just under 8,000 clones, 65% to 70% of them singletons. The study, taken as a whole, reports: During treatment, candidate HPV-specific clones and E7-related motifs expanded in tumor.

The CDR3 loop spans 14 amino acids. CDR1 is WNHNN and CDR2 is SYGVQD in the germline V gene (reference sequence). The junction had 4 bases not matched to a gene; V was cut back by 4 bases and J by 3 bases. The sequence was obtained from a human donor with HPV-associated anogenital cancer. Sampling was conducted from a patient who underwent chemoradiotherapy. This sequence joins TRBV10-1 and TRBJ2-7, with 9 nucleotides matching TRBD1. CDR3 protein: CASSGTDRGYEQYV. Here the CDR3 DNA reads TGCGCCAGCAGTGGGACGGACAGGGGCTACGAGCAGTACGTC.